This TCR beta chain was found in a study of monozygotic twins with inflammatory bowel disease. Worth noting for this clonotype: As yet, its antigen is unknown.

The germline V gene has CDR1 SGDLS and CDR2 YYNGEE. The CDR3 consists of 16 residues. Amplification used two nested PCRs: approximately 15 cycles, then approximately 9 cycles, on TCRalpha/TCRbeta cDNA. After re-calling the 5' RACE reads, TCRdb lists one entry per CDR3 protein, DNA absent. The table gives more than 300,000 distinct CDR3 sequences; the top ten clones make up 2.6% of it. Notes on the study in general: Data gave no support to a single strong signal or clonotype associated with IBD.

The material sequenced was blood. This rearrangement joins TRBV9 to TRBJ1-5; with no DNA, the TCRdb D assignment of TRBD1 cannot be verified. This receptor was taken from a human donor with ulcerative colitis or Crohn's disease, or a healthy co-twin of an affected twin (not recorded which). CDR3 sequence reads: CASSVGKGDFNQPQHF.